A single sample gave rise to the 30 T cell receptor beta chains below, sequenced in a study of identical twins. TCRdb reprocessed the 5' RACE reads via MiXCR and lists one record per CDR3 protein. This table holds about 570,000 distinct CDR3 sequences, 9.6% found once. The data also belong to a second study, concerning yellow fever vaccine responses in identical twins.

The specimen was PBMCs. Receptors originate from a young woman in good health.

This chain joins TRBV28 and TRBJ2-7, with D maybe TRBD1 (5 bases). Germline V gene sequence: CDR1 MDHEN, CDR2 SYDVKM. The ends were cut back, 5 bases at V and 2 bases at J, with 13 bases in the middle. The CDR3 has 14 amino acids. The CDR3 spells CASSPLTDTYEQYF. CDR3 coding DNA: TGTGCCAGCAGTCCGTTGACAGATACCTACGAGCAGTACTTC.

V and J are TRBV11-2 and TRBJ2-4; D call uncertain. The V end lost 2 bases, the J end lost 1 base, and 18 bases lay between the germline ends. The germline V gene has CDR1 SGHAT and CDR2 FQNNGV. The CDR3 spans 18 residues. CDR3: CASSLLPVMALAKNIQYF. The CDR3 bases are TGTGCCAGCAGCTTACTCCCAGTAATGGCGCTCGCCAAAAACATTCAGTACTTC.

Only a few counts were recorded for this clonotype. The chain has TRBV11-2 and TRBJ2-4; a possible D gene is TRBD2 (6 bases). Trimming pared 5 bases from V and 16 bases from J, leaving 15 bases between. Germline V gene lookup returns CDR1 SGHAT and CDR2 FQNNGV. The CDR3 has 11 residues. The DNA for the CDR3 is TGTGCCAGCAGCGAGGCGGGACTGACCTACTTC. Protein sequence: CASSEAGLTYF.

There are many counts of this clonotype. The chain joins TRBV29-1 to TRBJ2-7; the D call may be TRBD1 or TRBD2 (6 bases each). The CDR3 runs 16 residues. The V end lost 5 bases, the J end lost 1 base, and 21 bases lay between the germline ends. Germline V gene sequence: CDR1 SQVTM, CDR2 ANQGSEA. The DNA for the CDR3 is TGCAGCGTTCTAGGGGGGTTGGGGGACCAATCCTACGAGCAGTACTTC. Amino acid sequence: CSVLGGLGDQSYEQYF.

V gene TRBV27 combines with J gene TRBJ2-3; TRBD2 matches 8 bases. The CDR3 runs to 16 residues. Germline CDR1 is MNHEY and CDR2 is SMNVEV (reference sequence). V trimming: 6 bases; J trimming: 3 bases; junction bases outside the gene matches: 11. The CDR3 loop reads CASSPPGTRKTDTQYF. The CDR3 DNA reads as TGTGCCAGCAGCCCCCCCGGGACTAGAAAAACAGATACGCAGTATTTT.

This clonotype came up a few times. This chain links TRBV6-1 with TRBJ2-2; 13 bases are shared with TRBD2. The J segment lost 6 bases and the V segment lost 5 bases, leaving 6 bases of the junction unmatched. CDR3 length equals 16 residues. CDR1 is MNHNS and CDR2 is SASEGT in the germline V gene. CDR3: CASSPGLAGDAGELFF. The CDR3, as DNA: TGTGCCAGCAGTCCCGGACTAGCGGGAGACGCCGGGGAGCTGTTTTTT.

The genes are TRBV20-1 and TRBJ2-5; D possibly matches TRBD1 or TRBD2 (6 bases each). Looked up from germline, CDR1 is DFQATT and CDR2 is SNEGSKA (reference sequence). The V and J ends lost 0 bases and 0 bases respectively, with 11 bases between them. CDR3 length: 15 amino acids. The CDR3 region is CSARDYRDYQETQYF. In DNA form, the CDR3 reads TGCAGTGCTAGAGATTACAGGGACTACCAAGAGACCCAGTACTTC.

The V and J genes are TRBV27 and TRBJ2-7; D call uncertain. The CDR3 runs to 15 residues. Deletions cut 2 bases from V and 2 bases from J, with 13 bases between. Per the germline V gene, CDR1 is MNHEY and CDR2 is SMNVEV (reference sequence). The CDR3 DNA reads TGTGCCAGCAGTTTAGCTCCTGGACCGACCTACGAGCAGTACTTC. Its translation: CASSLAPGPTYEQYF.

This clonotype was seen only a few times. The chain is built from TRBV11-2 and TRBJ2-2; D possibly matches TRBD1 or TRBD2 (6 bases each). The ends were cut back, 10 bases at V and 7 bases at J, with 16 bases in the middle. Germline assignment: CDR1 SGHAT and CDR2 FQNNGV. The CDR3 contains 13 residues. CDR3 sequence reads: CATRGGYLGELFF. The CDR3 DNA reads TGTGCCACCCGAGGGGGGTACCTCGGGGAGCTGTTTTTT. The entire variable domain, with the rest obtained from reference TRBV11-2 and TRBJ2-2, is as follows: EAGVAQSPRYKIIEKRQSVAFWCNPISGHATLYWYQQILGQGPKLLIQFQNNGVVDDSQLPKDRFSAERLKGVDSTLKIQPAKLEDSAVYLCATRGGYLGELFFGEGSRLTVL.

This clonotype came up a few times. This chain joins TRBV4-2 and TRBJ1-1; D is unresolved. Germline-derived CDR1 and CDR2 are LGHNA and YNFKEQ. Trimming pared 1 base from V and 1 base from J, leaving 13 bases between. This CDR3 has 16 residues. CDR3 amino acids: CASSQVGGVKNTEAFF. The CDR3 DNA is TGTGCCAGCAGCCAAGTTGGCGGGGTAAAGAACACTGAAGCTTTCTTT.

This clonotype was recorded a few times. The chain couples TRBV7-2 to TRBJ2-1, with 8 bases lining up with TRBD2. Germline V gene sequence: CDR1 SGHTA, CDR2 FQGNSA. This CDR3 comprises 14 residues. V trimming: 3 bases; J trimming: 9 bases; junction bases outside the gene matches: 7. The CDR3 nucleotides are TGTGCCAGCAGCTTGCCGGGAGGGCCGATTGAGCAGTTCTTC. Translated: CASSLPGGPIEQFF.

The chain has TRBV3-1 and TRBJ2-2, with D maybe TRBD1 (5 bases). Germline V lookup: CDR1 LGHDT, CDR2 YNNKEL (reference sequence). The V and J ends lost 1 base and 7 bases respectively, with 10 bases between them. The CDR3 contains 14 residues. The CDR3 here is CASSQVQGSGELFF. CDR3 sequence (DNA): TGTGCCAGCAGCCAAGTTCAGGGCAGCGGGGAGCTGTTTTTT.

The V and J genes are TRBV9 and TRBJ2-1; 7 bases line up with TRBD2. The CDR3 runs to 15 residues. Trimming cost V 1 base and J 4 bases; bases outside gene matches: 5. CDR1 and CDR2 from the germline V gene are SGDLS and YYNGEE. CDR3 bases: TGTGCCAGCAGCGTATGGGGGGGGTCTTACAATGAGCAGTTCTTC. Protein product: CASSVWGGSYNEQFF.

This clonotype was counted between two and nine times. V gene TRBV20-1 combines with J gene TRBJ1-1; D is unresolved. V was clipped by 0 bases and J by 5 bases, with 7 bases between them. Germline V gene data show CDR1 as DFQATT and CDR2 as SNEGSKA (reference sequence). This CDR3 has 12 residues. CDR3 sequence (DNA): TGCAGTGCTAGAGATGTCTGGACTGAAGCTTTCTTT. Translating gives CSARDVWTEAFF.

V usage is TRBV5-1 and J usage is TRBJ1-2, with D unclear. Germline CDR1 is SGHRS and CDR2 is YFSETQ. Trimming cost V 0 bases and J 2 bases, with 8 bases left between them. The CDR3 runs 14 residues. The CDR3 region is CASSLASVNYGYTF. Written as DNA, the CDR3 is TGCGCCAGCAGCTTGGCGTCGGTGAACTATGGCTACACCTTC.

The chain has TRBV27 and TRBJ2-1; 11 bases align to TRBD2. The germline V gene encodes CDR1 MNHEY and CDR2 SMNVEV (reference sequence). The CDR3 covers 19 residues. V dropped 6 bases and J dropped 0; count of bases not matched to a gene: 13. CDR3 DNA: TGTGCCAGCAGCTCCCTCGCTAGCGGGAGGCTGCGCTCCTACAATGAGCAGTTCTTC. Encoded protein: CASSSLASGRLRSYNEQFF.

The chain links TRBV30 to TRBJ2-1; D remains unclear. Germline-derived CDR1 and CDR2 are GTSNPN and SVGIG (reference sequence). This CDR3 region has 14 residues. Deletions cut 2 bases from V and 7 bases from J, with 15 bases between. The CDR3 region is CAWSPISPKNEQFF. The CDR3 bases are TGTGCCTGGAGTCCAATATCCCCTAAAAATGAGCAGTTCTTC.

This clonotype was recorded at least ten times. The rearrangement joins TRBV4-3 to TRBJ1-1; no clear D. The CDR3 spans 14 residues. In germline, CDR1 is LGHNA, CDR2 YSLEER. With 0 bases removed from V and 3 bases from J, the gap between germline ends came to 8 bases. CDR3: CASSQDVMHTEAFF. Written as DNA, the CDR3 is TGCGCCAGCAGCCAAGATGTCATGCACACTGAAGCTTTCTTT.

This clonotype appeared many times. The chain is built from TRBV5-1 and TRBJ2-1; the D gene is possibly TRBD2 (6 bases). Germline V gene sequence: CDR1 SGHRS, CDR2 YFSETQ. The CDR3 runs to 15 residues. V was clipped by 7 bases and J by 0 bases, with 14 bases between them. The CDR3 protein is CASSWGESSYNEQFF. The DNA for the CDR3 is TGCGCCAGCTCATGGGGGGAGAGCTCCTACAATGAGCAGTTCTTC. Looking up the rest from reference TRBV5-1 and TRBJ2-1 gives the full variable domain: KAGVTQTPRYLIKTRGQQVTLSCSPISGHRSVSWYQQTPGQGLQFLFEYFSETQRNKGNFPGRFSGRQFSNSRSEMNVSTLELGDSALYLCASSWGESSYNEQFFGPGTRLTVL.

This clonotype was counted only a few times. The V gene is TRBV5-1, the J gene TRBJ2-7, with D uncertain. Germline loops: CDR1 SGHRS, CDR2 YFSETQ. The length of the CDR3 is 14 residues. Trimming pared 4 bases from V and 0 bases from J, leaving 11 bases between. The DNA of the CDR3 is TGCGCCAGCAGCCGTGGCGGAGCCTCCTACGAGCAGTACTTC. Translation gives CASSRGGASYEQYF.

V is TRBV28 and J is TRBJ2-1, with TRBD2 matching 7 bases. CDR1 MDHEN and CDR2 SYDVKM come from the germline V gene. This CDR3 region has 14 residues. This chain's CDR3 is CATKPGGSYNEQFF. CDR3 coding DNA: TGTGCTACTAAGCCGGGGGGATCCTACAATGAGCAGTTCTTC. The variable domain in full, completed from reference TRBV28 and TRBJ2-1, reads DVKVTQSSRYLVKRTGEKVFLECVQDMDHENMFWYRQDPGLGLRLIYFSYDVKMKEKGDIPEGYSVSREKKERFSLILESASTNQTSMYLCATKPGGSYNEQFFGPGTRLTVL.

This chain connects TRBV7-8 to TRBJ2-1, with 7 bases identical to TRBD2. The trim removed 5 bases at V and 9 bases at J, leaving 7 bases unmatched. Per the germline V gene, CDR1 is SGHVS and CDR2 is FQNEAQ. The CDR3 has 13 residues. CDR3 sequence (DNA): TGTGCCAGCAGCACGGAGCGGGGAACTGAGCAGTTCTTC. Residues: CASSTERGTEQFF.

The CDR3 region is CATNDWGPQYYEQYF. For the CDR3, the DNA is TGTGCCACCAATGATTGGGGGCCACAGTACTACGAGCAGTACTTC. The chain recombines TRBV15 with TRBJ2-7, with D perhaps TRBD1 (6 bases). The CDR3 is made up of 15 amino acids. Germline V CDR1 and CDR2: LNHNV, YYDKDF (reference sequence). The V and J ends lost 7 bases and 3 bases respectively, with 19 bases between them.

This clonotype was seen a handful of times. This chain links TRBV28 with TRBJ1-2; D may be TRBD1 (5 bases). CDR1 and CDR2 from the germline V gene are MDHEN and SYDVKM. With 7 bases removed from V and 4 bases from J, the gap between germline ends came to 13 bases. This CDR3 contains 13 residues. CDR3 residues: CASKDGAGYGYTF. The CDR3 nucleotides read TGTGCCAGCAAGGACGGGGCTGGCTATGGCTACACCTTC.

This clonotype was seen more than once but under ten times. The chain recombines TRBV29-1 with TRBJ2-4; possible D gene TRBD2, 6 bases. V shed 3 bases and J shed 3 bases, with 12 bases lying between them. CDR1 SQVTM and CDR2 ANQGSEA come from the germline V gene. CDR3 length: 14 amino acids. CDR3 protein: CSVEEGSGKNIQYF. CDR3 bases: TGCAGCGTTGAGGAGGGGTCAGGCAAAAACATTCAGTACTTC. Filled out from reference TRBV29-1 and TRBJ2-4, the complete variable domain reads SAVISQKPSRDICQRGTSLTIQCQVDSQVTMMFWYRQQPGQSLTLIATANQGSEATYESGFVIDKFPISRPNLTFSTLTVSNMSPEDSSIYLCSVEEGSGKNIQYFGAGTRLSVL.

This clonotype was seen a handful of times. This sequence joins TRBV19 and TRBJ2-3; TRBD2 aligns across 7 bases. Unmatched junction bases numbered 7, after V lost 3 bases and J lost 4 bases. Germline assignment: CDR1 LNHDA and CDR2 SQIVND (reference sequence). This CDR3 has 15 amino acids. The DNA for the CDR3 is TGTGCCAGTAGTATGGTTGGCGGGGGATCAGATACGCAGTATTTT. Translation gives CASSMVGGGSDTQYF.

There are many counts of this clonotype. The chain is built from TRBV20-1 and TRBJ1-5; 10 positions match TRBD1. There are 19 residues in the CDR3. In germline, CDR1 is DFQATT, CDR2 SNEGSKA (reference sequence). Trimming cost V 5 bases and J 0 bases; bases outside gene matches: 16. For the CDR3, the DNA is TGCAGTGCTTTCGAATCGGGGCGACAGGGGGCCTTTAGCAATCAGCCCCAGCATTTT. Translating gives CSAFESGRQGAFSNQPQHF.

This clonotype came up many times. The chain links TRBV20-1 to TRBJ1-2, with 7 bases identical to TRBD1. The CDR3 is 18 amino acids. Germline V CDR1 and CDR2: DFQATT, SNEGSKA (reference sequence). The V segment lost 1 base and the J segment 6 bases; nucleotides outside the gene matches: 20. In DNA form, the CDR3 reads TGCAGTGCTAGAGTTATTAGGACAGGTTCCCTTAATCTTAATGGCTACACCTTC. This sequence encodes CSARVIRTGSLNLNGYTF.

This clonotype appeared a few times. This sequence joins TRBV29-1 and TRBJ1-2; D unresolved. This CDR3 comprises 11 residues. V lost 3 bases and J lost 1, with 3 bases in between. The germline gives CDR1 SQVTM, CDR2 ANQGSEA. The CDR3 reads CSVENNYGYTF. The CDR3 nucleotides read TGCAGCGTTGAGAATAACTATGGCTACACCTTC.

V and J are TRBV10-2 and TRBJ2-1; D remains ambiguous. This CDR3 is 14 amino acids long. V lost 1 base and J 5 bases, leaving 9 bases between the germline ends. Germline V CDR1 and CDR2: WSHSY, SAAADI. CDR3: CASSELTEDNEQFF. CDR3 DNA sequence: TGCGCCAGCAGTGAGTTGACGGAAGACAATGAGCAGTTCTTC.